The entry that follows covers one T cell receptor (beta chain) sequence. Its antigen is not identified. These data are taken from a study of shared clonotypes between healthy human individuals. Some clones are missing from TCRdb's copy, which holds only in-frame ones; the method was immunoSEQ multiplex PCR. The top ten clones hold 0.067% of a sample with 150,000 to 200,000 clones, over 80% of them seen once. Germline CDR1 SGHTS, CDR2 YDEGEE. The CDR3 runs to 13 residues. Trimming stripped 4 bases from V and 2 bases from J, with 10 bases between. Study findings and constraints: In having few donors, the study represented limited genetic and exposure-history diversity. Sequencing depth was expected to affect clonotype sharing among donors.

Sequences were obtained from naive CD4+ T cells sorted from blood. Subset indicated: CD45RA+ positively selected. The clonotype originates from a woman in her thirties in good health. This rearrangement joins TRBV5-8 to TRBJ2-7, with D unclear. The CDR3 is CASSAGITYEQYF. The CDR3 DNA is TGTGCCAGCAGCGCTGGGATCACCTACGAGCAGTACTTC.